The 11 T cell receptor beta chains listed next were all sequenced from one sample in a study of T cell changes during pregnancy in multiple sclerosis. The repertoire was sequenced with immunoSEQ multiplex PCR; TCRdb's copy has only in-frame clones and lacks some. The table has 50,000 to 70,000 clones, 80% to 95% seen once. The material sequenced was peripheral blood, taken in the second trimester of pregnancy. These TCRs come from a female donor with multiple sclerosis, enrolled in a pregnancy study.

As DNA, the CDR3 is TGTGCCTGGAGGGGGACAGGTTACAAAGAGACCCAGTACTTC. It encodes CAWRGTGYKETQYF. The genes are TRBV30 and TRBJ2-5; TRBD1 matches 8 bases. The CDR3 extends over 14 amino acids. From germline, CDR1 is GTSNPN and CDR2 SVGIG (reference sequence). With 3 bases clipped from V and 3 bases from J, the junction kept 6 bases outside the gene matches.

This chain joins TRBV5-4 and TRBJ1-4, with D unclear. In germline, CDR1 is SGHNT, CDR2 YYREEE (reference sequence). This CDR3 has 14 residues. V lost 4 bases and J 5 bases, leaving 12 bases between the germline ends. This chain's CDR3 is CASSNPQSNEKLFF. The CDR3 bases are TGTGCCAGCAGCAACCCACAATCCAATGAAAAACTGTTTTTT.

V gene TRBV2 combines with J gene TRBJ2-7; TRBD2 aligns across 10 bases. After removal of 7 bases from V and 7 bases from J, the junction contained 4 bases not matched to a gene. CDR3 length: 12 residues. The V gene's germline CDR1 is SNHLY and CDR2 FYNNEI. The CDR3 is CASTLAGREQYF. Written as DNA, the CDR3 is TGTGCCAGCACACTAGCGGGACGGGAGCAGTACTTC.

This clone was counted many times. The gene calls are TRBV7-2 and TRBJ2-4; possible D gene TRBD2, 5 bases. In germline, CDR1 is SGHTA, CDR2 FQGNSA. V shed 3 bases and J shed 7 bases, with 10 bases lying between them. This CDR3 region has 13 residues. The CDR3 sequence: CASSLREPNIQYF. The CDR3 DNA is TGTGCCAGCAGCTTGAGGGAGCCGAACATTCAGTACTTC.

The J gene is TRBJ2-1, the V gene TRBV7-2; D uncertain. Trimming removed 5 bases at V and 9 bases at J, with 14 bases between. The CDR3 consists of 13 residues. Germline CDR1 reads SGHTA; CDR2 reads FQGNSA. The CDR3 here is CASSPPRNGEQFF. CDR3 DNA: TGTGCCAGCAGCCCCCCCCGCAACGGTGAGCAGTTCTTC.

This clone was counted a few times. The CDR3 region is CASSDRDYYEQYF. CDR3 bases: TGTGCCAGCAGCGACAGGGATTACTACGAGCAGTACTTC. The genes are TRBV28 and TRBJ2-7; the match to TRBD1 covers 7 bases. The germline V gene has CDR1 MDHEN and CDR2 SYDVKM. The CDR3 is 13 residues long. V was clipped by 6 bases and J by 3 bases; unmatched bases: 5.

The CDR3: CASSAGPAGELFF. For the CDR3, the DNA is TGTGCCAGCAGTGCGGGACCAGCCGGGGAGCTGTTTTTT. The chain couples TRBV27 to TRBJ2-2, with D possibly being TRBD2 (6 bases). Trimming left V 5 bases short and J 6 bases short, with 10 bases between. CDR3 size: 13 residues. Per germline, CDR1 MNHEY and CDR2 SMNVEV (reference sequence).

V gene TRBV5-1 combines with J gene TRBJ2-5; 9 nucleotides align to TRBD2. Germline CDR1 and CDR2: SGHRS and YFSETQ. The CDR3 is made up of 16 amino acids. After removal of 0 bases from V and 4 bases from J, the junction contained 7 bases not matched to a gene. CDR3 sequence: CASSLVSGRLLETQYF. Here the CDR3 DNA reads TGCGCCAGCAGCTTGGTTAGCGGGAGACTTTTAGAGACCCAGTACTTC.

The chain links TRBV5-1 to TRBJ1-1; 9 positions match TRBD1. There are 13 residues in the CDR3. V shed 0 bases and J 12 bases; nucleotides not matched to a gene: 6. CDR1 SGHRS and CDR2 YFSETQ come from the germline V gene. CDR3 coding DNA: TGCGCCAGCAGCTTGGATGGGACAGGGCTAACTTTCTTT. This gives the protein CASSLDGTGLTFF.

This chain joins TRBV28 and TRBJ1-2, with 8 bases matching TRBD1. The germline V gene has CDR1 MDHEN and CDR2 SYDVKM. J was trimmed by 3 bases and V by 6 bases; bases with no gene match: 9. CDR3 length: 15 residues. This CDR3 reads CASRLNQGADYGYTF. The CDR3 DNA sequence: TGTGCCAGCAGACTGAACCAGGGGGCTGACTATGGCTACACCTTC.

This clone was found a few times. The chain combines TRBV5-5 with TRBJ2-1; weak D call: TRBD1 (5 bases). Germline values: CDR1 SGHKS, CDR2 YYEKEE (reference sequence). V lost 0 bases and J 8 bases, leaving 24 bases between the germline ends. The CDR3 totals 18 residues. The CDR3 here is CASSLASQGPKHHYEQFF. The CDR3 DNA sequence: TGTGCCAGCAGCTTGGCCTCGCAGGGTCCGAAACATCATTATGAGCAGTTCTTC.